This is a list of T cell receptor beta chains from one sample in a study of PD-L1 blockade in urothelial cancer. The method was immunoSEQ multiplex PCR; TCRdb's version includes in-frame clones alone and lacks a portion of them. The sample has 45,000 to 50,000 clones, around 88% seen once. This material consisted of PBMCs, taken around atezolizumab (anti-PD-L1) treatment. The origin of the receptors is an elderly man with urothelial cancer. Each CDR3 is given with its conserved first and last residue. D genes are given only for firm matches. Expanded clones are given a class, and other clones once, few, many or no size at all.

v_call	d_call	j_call	clone_size	cdr3_aa	cdr3_nt
TRBV28	NA	TRBJ1-2	NA	CATTGNQNYGYTF	TGTGCCACTACAGGGAATCAAAACTATGGCTACACCTTC
TRBV2	NA	TRBJ2-3	few	CASSERVPYF	TGTGCCAGCAGTGAGCGGGTTCCGTATTTT
TRBV18	TRBD1	TRBJ2-1	NA	CASSPRAGGYNEQFF	TGTGCCAGCTCACCACGCGCAGGGGGCTACAATGAGCAGTTCTTC
TRBV6-5	NA	TRBJ1-1	NA	CASSRGGDTEAFF	TGTGCCAGCAGCCGCGGGGGCGACACTGAAGCTTTCTTT
TRBV29-1	NA	TRBJ1-2	NA	CSVDVRGGYTF	TGCAGCGTTGACGTCAGGGGCGGCTACACCTTC
TRBV9	TRBD1	TRBJ2-3	NA	CASSVTGGFADTQYF	TGTGCCAGCAGCGTGACAGGGGGCTTTGCAGATACGCAGTATTTT
TRBV15	NA	TRBJ2-7	NA	CATSVAPGPSYEQYF	TGTGCCACCAGCGTAGCCCCAGGGCCTTCCTACGAGCAGTACTTC
TRBV19	NA	TRBJ2-4	few	CASSTPSTGPNIQYF	TGTGCCAGTAGTACTCCCTCGACAGGTCCGAACATTCAGTACTTC
TRBV12-5	NA	TRBJ2-1	NA	CASGFSPNYNEQFF	TGTGCTAGTGGTTTCTCACCTAACTACAATGAGCAGTTCTTC
TRBV12-5	NA	TRBJ1-5	NA	CASGLVLGTVQPIYGELNQPQHF	TGTGCTAGTGGTTTGGTACTAGGAACAGTCCAACCCATTTATGGGGAGTTGAATCAGCCCCAGCATTTT
TRBV19	NA	TRBJ1-2	NA	CASSESYGYTF	TGTGCCAGTAGTGAGTCCTATGGCTACACCTTC
TRBV5-1	TRBD2	TRBJ2-1	NA	CASSQSGTSDNEQFF	TGCGCCAGCAGCCAGAGTGGGACTAGCGACAATGAGCAGTTCTTC